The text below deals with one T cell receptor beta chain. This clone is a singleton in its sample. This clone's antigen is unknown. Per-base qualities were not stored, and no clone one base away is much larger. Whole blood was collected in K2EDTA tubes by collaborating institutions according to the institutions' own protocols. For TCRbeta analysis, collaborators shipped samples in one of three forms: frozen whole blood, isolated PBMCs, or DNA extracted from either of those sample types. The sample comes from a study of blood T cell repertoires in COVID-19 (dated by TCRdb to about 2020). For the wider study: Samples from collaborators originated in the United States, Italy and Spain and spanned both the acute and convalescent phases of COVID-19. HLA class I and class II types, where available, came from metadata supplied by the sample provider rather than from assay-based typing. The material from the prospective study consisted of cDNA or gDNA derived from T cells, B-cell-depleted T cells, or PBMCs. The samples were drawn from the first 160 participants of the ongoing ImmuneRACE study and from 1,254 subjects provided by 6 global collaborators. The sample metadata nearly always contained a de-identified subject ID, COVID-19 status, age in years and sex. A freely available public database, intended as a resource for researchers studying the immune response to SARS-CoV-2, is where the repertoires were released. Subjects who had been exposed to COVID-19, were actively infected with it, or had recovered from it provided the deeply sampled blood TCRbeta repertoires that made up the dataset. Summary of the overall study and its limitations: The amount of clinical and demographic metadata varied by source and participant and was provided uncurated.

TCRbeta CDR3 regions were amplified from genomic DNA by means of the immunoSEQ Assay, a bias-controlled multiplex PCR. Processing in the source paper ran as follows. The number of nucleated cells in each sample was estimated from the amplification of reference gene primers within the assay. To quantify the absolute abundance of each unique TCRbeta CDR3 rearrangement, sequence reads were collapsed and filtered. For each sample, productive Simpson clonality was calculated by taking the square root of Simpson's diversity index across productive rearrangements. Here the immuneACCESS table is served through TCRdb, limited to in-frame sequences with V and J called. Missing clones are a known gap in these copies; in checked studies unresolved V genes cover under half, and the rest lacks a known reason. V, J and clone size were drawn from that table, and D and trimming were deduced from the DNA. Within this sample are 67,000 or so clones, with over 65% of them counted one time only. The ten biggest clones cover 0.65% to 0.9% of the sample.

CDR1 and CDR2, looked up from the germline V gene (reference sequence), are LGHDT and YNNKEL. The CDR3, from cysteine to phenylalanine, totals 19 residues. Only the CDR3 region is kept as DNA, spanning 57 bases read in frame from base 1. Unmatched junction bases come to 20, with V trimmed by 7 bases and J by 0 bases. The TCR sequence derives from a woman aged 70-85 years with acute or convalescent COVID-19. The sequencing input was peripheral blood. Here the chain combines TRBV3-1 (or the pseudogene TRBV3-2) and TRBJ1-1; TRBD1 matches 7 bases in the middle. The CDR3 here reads CASNPGGFRDSAMNTEAFF. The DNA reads TGTGCCAGCAACCCGGGGGGGTTCCGGGACAGCGCAATGAACACTGAAGCTTTCTTT.